This T cell receptor beta chain came from a study of shared clonotypes between healthy human individuals (dated by TCRdb to about 2020). Regarding the complete study: A couple of women and a few men aged 18 to 49 years were included in the cohort. For each donor, CD4 naive and CD4 memory were each given three plates, CD8 naive was given two plates, and CD8 memory was given one plate. The study deeply sequenced blood TCR repertoires of five healthy adults to estimate repertoire size and the extent of clonotype sharing between individuals. Libraries were prepared and TCR repertoires were sequenced by different laboratories using diverse techniques, in order to increase sequencing depth and limit assay-specific biases. Each donor's leukapheresis produced roughly between about 0.9 and 9.5 billion PBMCs.

The donors were healthy, HIV-negative adults with no recently reported acute infections or vaccinations. Every donor was a Caucasian adult residing in Nashville, Tennessee, USA. CD4+ T cells were enriched by magnetic negative selection, after which naive cells were positively selected on CD45RA and the negative fraction was taken as the memory subset. Blood was collected by leukapheresis, and PBMCs were isolated by Ficoll-Histopaque density gradient centrifugation and then cryopreserved in liquid nitrogen vapor phase. Analytical flow cytometry was used to check the purity and quantity of each magnetically sorted T cell population. From each sorted fraction, genomic DNA was isolated and quantified by UV absorbance on a Nanodrop 2000c. The paper as a whole reports these results and caveats: Pairwise subsampling led to the expectation that sequencing depth would affect the degree of clonotype sharing among donors. Across a handful of donors, roughly 5.4% of naive CD4, 3% to 3.5% of naive CD8, 2% to 2.5% of memory CD4, and approximately 0.4% of memory CD8 clonotypes were shared. Even with the large sequencing depth, rarefaction of the sorted-subset datasets indicated that sequencing was incomplete. Sampling was restricted to blood, and TCR repertoires in tissue are likely to differ from TCR repertoires in blood. The genetic and exposure-history diversity represented was limited by the small number of donors. Clonotypes shared by all four sorted-subset donors showed higher generation probabilities than non-shared clonotypes. Naive subsets generally had larger estimated clonotype richness than memory subsets.

About this clone: Its antigen is unknown. No clone much larger than this one lies a single base away; base qualities are absent.

Looking up the germline V gene yields CDR1 SGHAT and CDR2 FQNNGV. From the cysteine up to the phenylalanine, the CDR3 has a length of 13 residues. Only CDR3 DNA is held: 39 bases, read in frame from base 1. Cut back by 5 bases and 1 base, the V and J ends lie 8 bases apart. Using the deep immunoSEQ assay, TCR CDR3 regions were amplified from genomic DNA by multiplex PCR. Extracted genomic DNA from each cell subset was spread evenly across all wells of several immunoSEQ 96-well plates, with each plate serving as a replicate. For sorted subsets, each replicate PCR was loaded with 200 to 250 ng genomic DNA, equivalent to some 31,000 T cell genomes. The purified libraries were quantified using a Qubit 3.0 fluorometer, sized with a Bioanalyzer 2100, and then quantified again using the KAPA Library Quantification kit. Every immunoSEQ 96-well plate was sequenced on a separate single-read 150-cycle Illumina NextSeq 550 flow cell. Per the original workflow: Because only junctional sequences without quality scores were contained in the immunoSEQ output, filtering matching that applied to full-length reads could not be performed. Sequences were annotated with PyIR, a Python wrapper for IgBLAST v1.9, and V/J genes and CDR3 were assigned using IMGT germline references. Reads were removed for weak V/J assignments (E-value above 1e-6), missing CDR3, stop codons, out-of-frame junctions, or ambiguous translated residues. V3J clonotypes were defined by identical inferred V gene, J gene, and CDR3 amino acid sequence. To compute the percentage overlap between repertoires, the number of shared unique clonotypes was divided by the size of the smaller repertoire. Three approaches were used to assess repertoire richness: RTK rarefaction, the Chao1 estimator, and Recon v2.1 estimates of unobserved clonotypes. Generation probabilities for all TCRbeta clonotypes obtained by the gDNA method from four donors were computed using OLGA. Sourced from immuneACCESS, this table was stored by TCRdb with only in-frame sequences that have V and J called. A share of the clones is absent; for the studies checked, an unresolved V gene accounts for under half, and the remainder has no known explanation. V, J and clone size are those of that table, while D and trimming were read from the DNA. Present in this sample are a few million clones, 80% to 95% of which were seen just once. Approximately 0.4% of the sample is in the top ten clones.

The V and J segments used are TRBV11-2 and TRBJ1-1; TRBD1 is possibly the D segment (5 matching bases). The sequence was obtained from a man between 18 and 35 years old in good health. Some clones in this sample may be carry-over from other donors' samples. Sequences were obtained from naive CD4+ T cells from PBMCs. The cell subset or site label corresponds to: CD45RA+ positively selected. The CDR3 region reads CASSEQANTEAFF. The nucleotide sequence reads as follows: TGTGCCAGCAGCGAACAGGCGAACACTGAAGCTTTCTTT.